The 28 T cell receptor beta chains below were found in one sample sequenced in a study of T cells in Graves' hyperthyroidism and ophthalmopathy (dated by TCRdb to between 2018 and 2021). Libraries were built with multiplex PCR. Instrument used: Illumina HiSeq 2000. TCR beta CDR3 regions were amplified from RNA transcripts. For the first round of RT-PCR on the TCR CDR3, the HTBI primer set was used together with the Qiagen OneStep RT-PCR kit. In TCRdb, the public reads were trimmed at Q25 with fastp and aligned with MiXCR, with productive beta chains retained. All rows with the same CDR3 protein become a single entry with the most common DNA and genes. For this sample the table gives about 590,000 distinct CDR3 sequences, of which 15% to 19% were detected only once. Of the sample, under 8% falls within the top ten clones. Sequencing used blood. The receptors were sampled from a woman between 25 and 40 years old with Graves' hyperthyroidism.

J is TRBJ2-5 and V is TRBV7-2; D may be TRBD1 (6 bases). Trimming pared 5 bases from V and 5 bases from J, leaving 15 bases between. The CDR3 consists of 14 residues. Germline CDR1 and CDR2: SGHTA and FQGNSA. CDR3 residues: CASSPSDRGETQYF. CDR3 DNA: TGTGCCAGCAGCCCATCGGACAGAGGGGAGACCCAGTACTTC.

The chain combines TRBV6-1 with TRBJ2-1; 8 nucleotides line up with TRBD2. The junction had 12 bases not matched to a gene; V was cut back by 3 bases and J by 8 bases. CDR1 and CDR2 from the germline V gene are MNHNS and SASEGT. This CDR3 comprises 16 residues. The CDR3 loop is CASSDLVAGLLDEQFF. CDR3 nucleotides: TGTGCCAGCAGTGACTTAGTAGCGGGACTTCTCGATGAGCAGTTCTTC.

The V call is TRBV7-9, the J call TRBJ2-4; tentative D call: TRBD1 (6 bases). The CDR3 contains 16 residues. Trimming removed 4 bases at V and 0 bases at J, with 13 bases between. CDR1 and CDR2 (germline): SEHNR, FQNEAQ (reference sequence). The CDR3 region is CASSSDSLLAKNIQYF. CDR3 sequence (DNA): TGTGCCAGCAGCTCGGACAGCCTCCTAGCCAAAAACATTCAGTACTTC.

This clonotype came up many times. The V call is TRBV6-6, the J call TRBJ2-1; no firm D call. The CDR3 is 16 amino acids. The V end lost 0 bases, the J end lost 6 bases, and 15 bases lay between the germline ends. Germline V gene sequence: CDR1 MNHNY, CDR2 SVGAGI (reference sequence). Here the CDR3 reads CASSYSEPLWSNEQFF. CDR3 nucleotides: TGTGCCAGCAGTTACTCTGAGCCCTTATGGAGCAATGAGCAGTTCTTC.

This clonotype was observed a few times. V usage is TRBV7-3 and J usage is TRBJ1-1, with D hard to call. Trimming stripped 2 bases from V and 0 bases from J, with 10 bases between. The germline CDR1 and CDR2 sequences are SGHTA and FQGTGA. The CDR3 consists of 15 residues. CDR3 protein: CASSLERIMNTEAFF. The CDR3 DNA sequence: TGTGCCAGCAGCTTAGAACGGATCATGAACACTGAAGCTTTCTTT.

For this clonotype: This may be a read error: a much more frequent sequence differs by one nucleotide. V gene TRBV24-1 combines with J gene TRBJ2-7; D call uncertain. The V end lost 6 bases, the J end lost 3 bases, and 14 bases lay between the germline ends. This CDR3 has 14 amino acids. The germline gives CDR1 KGHDR, CDR2 SFDVKD. CDR3 nucleotides: TGTGCCACCAGTTATGGGGATTGGGGCTACGAGCAGTACTTC. This codes for CATSYGDWGYEQYF.

This clonotype was seen a handful of times. The V gene is TRBV20-1, the J gene TRBJ2-3; 12 nucleotides agree with TRBD2. The CDR3 extends over 18 amino acids. Germline loops: CDR1 DFQATT, CDR2 SNEGSKA (reference sequence). V shed 1 base, J shed 3 bases, and the junction held 11 bases outside the gene matches. The CDR3 DNA reads TGCAGTGCTAGAGGGGGGGGATCTAGCGGGAGGGCAACAGATACGCAGTATTTT. It encodes CSARGGGSSGRATDTQYF.

Only a few counts were recorded for this clonotype. The chain couples TRBV28 to TRBJ2-1, with 8 bases fitting TRBD2. The CDR3 is 16 residues long. CDR1 and CDR2 from the germline V gene are MDHEN and SYDVKM. The ends lost 5 bases at V and 4 bases at J; junction bases unmatched: 10. The CDR3 loop is CASSGFLTSVYNEQFF. The CDR3 DNA follows: TGTGCCAGCAGTGGCTTCTTGACTAGCGTTTACAATGAGCAGTTCTTC.

This clonotype showed up many times. The V call is TRBV20-1, the J call TRBJ2-2, with TRBD2 identical over 14 bases. This CDR3 comprises 19 residues. CDR1 is DFQATT and CDR2 is SNEGSKA in the germline V gene (reference sequence). V lost 6 bases, J lost 0 bases, and 12 bases stayed unmatched. The CDR3 region has the DNA TGCAGTGCCCTCCCGGGACTAGCGGGAGAGATTGCGAACACCGGGGAGCTGTTTTTT. Amino acids: CSALPGLAGEIANTGELFF.

A remark on this clonotype: A read error may produce the germline difference seen at one junction end. The chain joins TRBV19 to TRBJ2-2, with 12 positions matching TRBD2. CDR3 size: 18 residues. Germline V gene data show CDR1 as LNHDA and CDR2 as SQIVND (reference sequence). CDR3 DNA: TGTGCCAATAGTATGGCGGGACTAGCGGGCCTTTACACCGGGGAGCTGTTTTTT. Translation gives CANSMAGLAGLYTGELFF.

The chain is built from TRBV20-1 and TRBJ1-1, with D perhaps matching TRBD1 (5 bases). CDR1 and CDR2 (germline): DFQATT, SNEGSKA (reference sequence). V lost 3 bases to trimming and J lost 3 bases, with 35 bases between them. The CDR3 sequence is 21 residues long. CDR3 in DNA: TGCAGTGCTAGTGCCTCGATTTCGGTTAGGACAACGGATCGGTTTTACACTGAAGCTTTCTTT. Protein sequence: CSASASISVRTTDRFYTEAFF.

This chain joins TRBV15 and TRBJ2-4; D is ambiguous. Germline CDR1 is LNHNV and CDR2 is YYDKDF (reference sequence). CDR3 length: 15 amino acids. V was trimmed by 11 bases and J by 1 base, leaving 18 bases between them. CDR3: CASCEGAGAKNIQYF. CDR3 nucleotide sequence: TGTGCCTCTTGCGAAGGCGCTGGGGCCAAAAACATTCAGTACTTC.

The V and J genes are TRBV7-9 and TRBJ2-1; D is unresolved. V was cut by 3 bases and J by 10 bases, with 13 bases left in between. The CDR3 totals 13 residues. Germline V gene lookup returns CDR1 SEHNR and CDR2 FQNEAQ (reference sequence). The CDR3 DNA reads TGTGCCAGCAGCTTTGGGCACTCTGGGGAGCAGTTCTTC. Translated: CASSFGHSGEQFF.

This clonotype came up many times. The chain has TRBV20-1 and TRBJ2-7, with TRBD2 matching 9 bases. The V and J ends lost 4 bases and 0 bases, in that order; junction bases with no gene match: 7. Germline V lookup: CDR1 DFQATT, CDR2 SNEGSKA (reference sequence). The CDR3 has 15 residues. The CDR3 reads CSAKGSGRPSYEQYF. The CDR3 DNA reads as TGCAGTGCTAAAGGGAGCGGGAGGCCCTCCTACGAGCAGTACTTC.

On this clonotype: Since a much larger clone is just one base distant, this may be a read error. This is likely a read error, given that the CDR3 carries no conserved phenylalanine or tryptophan at its end. This chain connects TRBV27 to TRBJ2-7, with D possibly being TRBD1 (5 bases). CDR1 is MNHEY and CDR2 is SMNVEV in the germline V gene (reference sequence). V lost 3 bases, J lost 4 bases, and 10 bases lay in between. The CDR3 loop spans 13 amino acids. CDR3 coding DNA: TGTGCCAGCAGTTTTAGGGGCCGATACGAGCAGTACCTC. Protein: CASSFRGRYEQYL.

The chain recombines TRBV7-2 with TRBJ2-5, with 7 bases matching TRBD2. In germline, CDR1 is SGHTA, CDR2 FQGNSA. The CDR3 contains 14 residues. V lost 5 bases and J lost 8; bases outside the gene matches: 11. The CDR3 sequence is CASSPWTSPETQYF. CDR3 sequence (DNA): TGTGCCAGCAGCCCGTGGACTAGTCCGGAAACCCAGTACTTC.

This clonotype was counted ten times or more. The J gene is TRBJ1-4, the V gene TRBV5-8; D remains unclear. CDR1 is SGHTS, CDR2 YDEGEE, per germline. This CDR3 region has 12 residues. V was shortened by 7 bases and J by 8 bases, with 12 bases between the two germline ends. This chain's CDR3 is CASSSAGEKLFF. DNA of the CDR3: TGTGCCAGCTCCAGTGCGGGAGAAAAACTGTTTTTT.

The chain has TRBV4-2 and TRBJ2-1; 10 nucleotides align to TRBD1. V lost 1 base and J lost 4; bases outside the gene matches: 10. The CDR3 loop spans 18 amino acids. CDR1 LGHNA and CDR2 YNFKEQ come from the germline V gene. CDR3: CASSQALSGTGDYNEQFF. CDR3 bases: TGTGCCAGCAGCCAAGCCCTTTCCGGGACAGGGGATTACAATGAGCAGTTCTTC.

This clonotype came up many times. This chain uses TRBV6-1 with TRBJ1-2; D ambiguous. Between the trimmed V and J ends, which lost 3 bases and 4 bases, there was a span of 6 bases. This CDR3 has 12 amino acids. In germline, CDR1 is MNHNS, CDR2 SASEGT. CDR3 in DNA: TGTGCCAGCAGTGACGGGAGCTATGGCTACACCTTC. Encoded protein: CASSDGSYGYTF.

This clonotype was counted only a few times. The V gene is TRBV18, the J gene TRBJ2-7; tentative D call: TRBD1 (5 bases). There are 15 residues in the CDR3. Germline loops: CDR1 KGHSH, CDR2 LQKENI. The V end lost 3 bases, the J end lost 5 bases, and 17 bases lay between the germline ends. The CDR3 DNA is TGTGCCAGCTCACCGGGGCCTGACTCCCTGGACGAGCAGTACTTC. Its protein is CASSPGPDSLDEQYF.

A word on this clonotype: Given a much more abundant clone one base away, this may be a read error. CDR3 nucleotides: TGTGCCACCAGCACAGGGGGGTCCGAAGCAGATACGCAGCATTTT. Its translation is CATSTGGSEADTQHF. The gene calls are TRBV15 and TRBJ2-3; TRBD1 matches at 7 bases. Matching the DNA end better, TRBJ1-5 makes the J call doubtful. The CDR3 is 15 amino acids. Germline V lookup: CDR1 LNHNV, CDR2 YYDKDF (reference sequence).

This clonotype appeared many times. This chain links TRBV28 with TRBJ2-7; D is perhaps TRBD2 (5 bases). Germline V lookup: CDR1 MDHEN, CDR2 SYDVKM. The CDR3 contains 15 residues. V was cut by 3 bases and J by 6 bases, with 18 bases left in between. CDR3 coding DNA: TGTGCCAGCAGTTTTTCCAGTTTTGCGAGGGTCGAGCAGTACTTC. Translating gives CASSFSSFARVEQYF. Combining the CDR3 with reference TRBV28 and TRBJ2-7 gives the whole variable domain DVKVTQSSRYLVKRTGEKVFLECVQDMDHENMFWYRQDPGLGLRLIYFSYDVKMKEKGDIPEGYSVSREKKERFSLILESASTNQTSMYLCASSFSSFARVEQYFGPGTRLTVT.

The sample holds many counts of this clonotype. The chain combines TRBV18 with TRBJ1-2, with 7 bases identical to TRBD1. The CDR3 spans 14 residues. Trimming took 3 bases from V and 8 from J; bases not matched to a gene: 9. The germline CDR1 and CDR2 sequences are KGHSH and LQKENI. The CDR3 reads CASSPPGQPGGYTF. Written as DNA, the CDR3 is TGTGCCAGCTCACCCCCGGGACAGCCGGGGGGCTACACCTTC.

The chain combines TRBV4-3 with TRBJ2-1, with 11 bases aligning to TRBD2. Germline CDR1 reads LGHNA; CDR2 reads YSLEER. V shed 1 base and J 4 bases; nucleotides not matched to a gene: 12. CDR3 length: 19 residues. The CDR3 here is CASSQGGLAGGVLYNEQFF. In nucleotides, the CDR3 is TGCGCCAGCAGCCAAGGAGGTTTAGCGGGAGGGGTTCTATACAATGAGCAGTTCTTC.

This clonotype has ten or more counts. This CDR3 reads CAWTSGTSREQFF. The CDR3 DNA is TGTGCCTGGACCTCCGGGACTAGCCGTGAGCAGTTCTTC. The V gene is TRBV30, the J gene TRBJ2-1; 9 bases line up with TRBD2. Germline V CDR1 and CDR2: GTSNPN, SVGIG (reference sequence). V dropped 4 bases and J dropped 9; count of bases not matched to a gene: 7. The CDR3 loop spans 13 amino acids. The variable domain in full, completed from reference TRBV30 and TRBJ2-1, reads SQTIHQWPATLVQPVGSPLSLECTVEGTSNPNLYWYRQAAGRGLQLLFYSVGIGQISSEVPQNLSASRPQDRQFILSSKKLLLSDSGFYLCAWTSGTSREQFFGPGTRLTVL.

This clonotype appeared many times. This sequence joins TRBV5-1 and TRBJ2-7; TRBD1 is a possible D gene (6 bases). Trimming left V 3 bases short and J 3 bases short, with 13 bases between. Germline values: CDR1 SGHRS, CDR2 YFSETQ. CDR3 length equals 14 residues. Here the CDR3 DNA reads TGCGCCAGCAGCTGGACAGACAGGAACTACGAGCAGTACTTC. The encoded protein is CASSWTDRNYEQYF.

This chain connects TRBV19 to TRBJ2-2, with D perhaps being TRBD1 or TRBD2 (5 bases each). V was trimmed by 4 bases and J by 2 bases, leaving 17 bases between them. From germline, CDR1 is LNHDA and CDR2 SQIVND (reference sequence). The CDR3 runs to 17 residues. The CDR3 coding sequence is TGTGCCAGTAGTAAGTCGGGGATAGGGGCAAACACCGGGGAGCTGTTTTTT. Encoded protein: CASSKSGIGANTGELFF.

V gene TRBV7-2 combines with J gene TRBJ2-7; 8 bases are shared with TRBD2. The length of the CDR3 is 17 residues. Germline CDR1 SGHTA, CDR2 FQGNSA. V lost 5 bases, J lost 1 base, and 13 bases stayed unmatched. The CDR3 DNA follows: TGTGCCAGCAGCAAAACCCCGGGACTAGAAGGGTCCTACGAGCAGTACTTC. Translation gives CASSKTPGLEGSYEQYF. The whole variable domain, filled in from reference TRBV7-2 and TRBJ2-7, reads GAGVSQSPSNKVTEKGKDVELRCDPISGHTALYWYRQSLGQGLEFLIYFQGNSAPDKSGLPSDRFSAERTGGSVSTLTIQRTQQEDSAVYLCASSKTPGLEGSYEQYFGPGTRLTVT.